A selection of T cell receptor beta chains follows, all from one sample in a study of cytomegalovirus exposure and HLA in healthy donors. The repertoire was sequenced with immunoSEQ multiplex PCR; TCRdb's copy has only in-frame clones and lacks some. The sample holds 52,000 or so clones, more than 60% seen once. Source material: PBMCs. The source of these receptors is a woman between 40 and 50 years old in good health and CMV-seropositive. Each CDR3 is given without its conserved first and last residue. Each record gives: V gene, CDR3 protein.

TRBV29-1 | SVEWDKKNIQY
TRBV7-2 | ASSPSAGARYGYT
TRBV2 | ASRRDRRSNTGELF
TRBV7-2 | ASSLGGGLRETQY
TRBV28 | ASSSGTGSSYEQY
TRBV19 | ASRESGGVTDTQY
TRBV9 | ASSAGLFSTDTQY
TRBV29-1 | SVEEGRGTGGTDTQY
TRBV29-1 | SVARQNTGELF
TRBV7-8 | ASSLGVVGGYEQY
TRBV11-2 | ASSLRYNSPLH
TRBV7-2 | ASSLVAAMNTEAF
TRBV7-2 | ASSLAGTEINSPPH
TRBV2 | ASTPTGAGELF
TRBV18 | ASSPGVQGNEKLF
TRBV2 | ASRRDSQETQY
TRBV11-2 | ASSSRETQY
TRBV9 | ASRSTGFGDEQF
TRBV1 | TRTTGDTDTQY
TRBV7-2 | ASRAGVTPYGYT
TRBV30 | AWSGGTANTEAF
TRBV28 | ASSPRESTDTQY
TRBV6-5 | ASSYSLGVNYGYT
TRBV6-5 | ASNFRDREQNEQF
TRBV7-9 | ASSQGHYGYT
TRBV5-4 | ASSFQTGYGEQY
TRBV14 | ASSQERAGGTDTQY
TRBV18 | ASSRSRGGEKLF
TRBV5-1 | ASSLGGAGGAYEQY
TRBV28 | ASSLKRDSNEKLF
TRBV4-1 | ASSQRQGPPLH
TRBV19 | ASSIRQGNTGELF
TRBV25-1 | ASTPGTYDSPLH
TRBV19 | ASSTGGASYEQY
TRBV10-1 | AIALEGYRVDRADEETQY
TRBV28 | ASSRHRYGYT
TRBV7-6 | ASSLTRDSSYEQY
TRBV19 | ASSMATGTDYGYT
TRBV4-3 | ASSQDRGGTQY
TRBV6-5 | ASSYTVFSSPLH
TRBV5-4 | ATGRGGGLQETQY
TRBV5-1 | ASSWALTGLENEAF
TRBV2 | ASLEYNEQF
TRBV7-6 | ASGQVGPDEQF
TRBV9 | ASSEISEEGAKKGNEQF
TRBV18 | ASSPDDTKVRVIGELF
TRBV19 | ASSIASEYSPLH